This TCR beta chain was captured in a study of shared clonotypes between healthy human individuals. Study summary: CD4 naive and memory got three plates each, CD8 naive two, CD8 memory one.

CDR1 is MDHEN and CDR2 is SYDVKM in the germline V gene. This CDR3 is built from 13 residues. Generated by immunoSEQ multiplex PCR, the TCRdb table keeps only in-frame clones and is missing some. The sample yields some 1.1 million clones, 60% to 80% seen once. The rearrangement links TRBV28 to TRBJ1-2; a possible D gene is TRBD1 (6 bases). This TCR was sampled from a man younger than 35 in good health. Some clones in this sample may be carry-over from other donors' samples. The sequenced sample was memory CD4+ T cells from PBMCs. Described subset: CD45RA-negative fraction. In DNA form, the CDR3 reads TGTGCGGCCATTCGGGACAAAGGCTTCGGCTACACCTTC. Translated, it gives CAAIRDKGFGYTF.